These T cell receptor beta chains were read from a single sample in a study of Ad26.COV2.S vaccination and SARS-CoV-2 variants. The repertoire was sequenced with immunoSEQ multiplex PCR; TCRdb's copy has only in-frame clones and lacks some. The data contain 350,000 to 500,000 clones, 80% to 90% of them singletons. The sequencing here drew on peripheral blood, taken in a trial of Ad26.COV2.S vaccine versus placebo. Receptors were obtained from a person between 18 and 65 years old who received the Ad26.COV2.S COVID-19 vaccine or a placebo. Each CDR3 is given with its conserved first and last residue. The D gene is left open where the match is weak. The size entry is marked missing in some rows and otherwise reads once, few, many or a size class.

.,TRBV4-1,TRBJ1-2,.,CASSQEYRAPPSHGYTF,TGCGCCAGCAGCCAAGAATATCGGGCTCCCCCTTCGCACGGCTACACCTTC
.,TRBV6-5,TRBJ1-1,.,CASSYRRDTEAFF,TGTGCCAGCAGTTATCGTAGGGACACTGAAGCTTTCTTT
.,TRBV13,TRBJ2-3,.,CASSLGHPTDTQYF,TGTGCCAGCAGCTTAGGCCACCCCACAGATACGCAGTATTTT
.,TRBV7-2,TRBJ1-1,.,CASSLMGRNTEAFF,TGTGCCAGCAGCTTAATGGGACGCAACACTGAAGCTTTCTTT
.,TRBV12-3/TRBV12-4,TRBJ1-4,TRBD1,CASQGGEKLFF,TGTGCCAGCCAGGGGGGCGAAAAACTGTTTTTT
.,TRBV4-3,TRBJ2-7,.,CASSRTVGLAYEQYF,TGCGCCAGCAGCCGGACTGTGGGGCTAGCCTACGAGCAGTACTTC
.,TRBV11-2,TRBJ1-5,.,CASSSDGLYSNQPQHF,TGTGCCAGCAGTTCCGACGGACTTTATAGCAATCAGCCCCAGCATTTT
once,TRBV5-8,TRBJ1-3,.,CASSFLGLSGNTIYF,TGTGCCAGCAGCTTCTTGGGTCTCTCTGGAAACACCATATATTTT
.,TRBV5-1,TRBJ2-1,TRBD1,CASSFPQRQGFYNEQFF,TGCGCCAGCAGCTTCCCCCAGCGACAGGGGTTCTACAATGAGCAGTTCTTC
.,TRBV5-1,TRBJ2-3,TRBD2,CASSWEGKGTDTQYF,TGCGCCAGCAGCTGGGAGGGGAAAGGCACAGATACGCAGTATTTT
.,TRBV5-1,TRBJ2-5,.,CASSLGAPQETQYF,TGCGCCAGCAGCTTGGGGGCGCCTCAAGAGACCCAGTACTTC
.,TRBV29-1,TRBJ2-1,.,CSVEDGLASNEQFF,TGCAGCGTTGAAGATGGGTTAGCGTCCAATGAGCAGTTCTTC
.,TRBV5-1,TRBJ2-5,TRBD1,CASSLGTEQETQYF,TGCGCCAGCAGCCTAGGGACAGAGCAAGAGACCCAGTACTTC
.,TRBV3-1/TRBV3-2,TRBJ1-1,.,CASSQWGESEAFF,TGTGCCAGCAGCCAGTGGGGGGAGAGTGAAGCTTTCTTT
.,TRBV10-3,TRBJ2-3,TRBD2,CAISDSGGSYTDTQYF,TGTGCCATCAGCGATAGCGGGGGGTCATACACAGATACGCAGTATTTT
.,TRBV12-3/TRBV12-4,TRBJ1-6,.,CASSQIGGSPLHF,TGTGCCAGCAGCCAAATAGGAGGCTCACCCCTCCACTTT
.,TRBV30,TRBJ1-4,.,CAWSLPGGEKLFF,TGTGCCTGGAGTCTACCGGGAGGGGAAAAACTGTTTTTT
.,TRBV9,TRBJ1-1,TRBD1,CASTRQGVMNTEAFF,TGTGCCAGCACCCGACAGGGGGTAATGAACACTGAAGCTTTCTTT
.,TRBV20-1,TRBJ2-5,.,CSASEGGGRQETQYF,TGCAGTGCTAGTGAGGGAGGAGGGAGGCAAGAGACCCAGTACTTC
.,TRBV5-4,TRBJ2-7,TRBD1,CASSLGRTGITNEQYF,TGTGCCAGCAGCTTGGGTAGGACAGGGATTACAAACGAGCAGTACTTC
.,TRBV14,TRBJ2-5,.,CASSPQNQETQYF,TGTGCCAGCAGCCCTCAGAACCAAGAGACCCAGTACTTC
.,TRBV3-1/TRBV3-2,TRBJ1-5,.,CASSQDSNQPQHF,TGTGCCAGCAGCCAGGACAGCAATCAGCCCCAGCATTTT
.,TRBV27,TRBJ1-5,.,CASSFSRAGQPQHF,TGTGCCAGCAGCTTTTCCAGGGCTGGCCAGCCCCAGCATTTT
.,TRBV3-1/TRBV3-2,TRBJ1-2,.,CASSGSEEHLNGYTF,TGTGCCAGCAGCGGCTCGGAGGAGCATTTAAATGGCTACACCTTC
.,TRBV19,TRBJ1-2,.,CASSIPPGRAGLGYTF,TGTGCCAGTAGTATCCCCCCGGGCAGGGCAGGTCTTGGCTACACCTTC
few,TRBV28,TRBJ2-4,TRBD1,CASARIQGAADIQYF,TGTGCCAGCGCCCGGATACAGGGGGCTGCGGACATTCAGTACTTC
.,TRBV7-8,TRBJ1-4,.,CASSFRHNEKLFF,TGTGCCAGCAGCTTCCGACATAATGAAAAACTGTTTTTT
.,TRBV19,TRBJ2-3,TRBD2,CASSIWANGGTDTQYF,TGTGCCAGTAGTATTTGGGCGAACGGGGGGACAGATACGCAGTATTTT
.,TRBV2,TRBJ2-4,.,CASNARGAKNIQYF,TGTGCCAGCAACGCTAGGGGGGCCAAAAACATTCAGTACTTC
.,TRBV7-3,TRBJ2-2,TRBD2,CASSPAGGAGELFF,TGTGCCAGCAGCCCCGCGGGGGGAGCCGGGGAGCTGTTTTTT
.,TRBV7-9,TRBJ2-7,.,CASGPSGNEQYF,TGTGCCAGCGGACCTTCAGGGAACGAGCAGTACTTC
.,TRBV11-2,TRBJ2-2,.,CASSFVNTGELFF,TGTGCCAGCAGCTTCGTCAACACCGGGGAGCTGTTTTTT
.,TRBV7-2,TRBJ1-3,.,CASRNRVSGNTIYF,TGTGCCAGCAGGAACAGGGTGTCTGGAAACACCATATATTTT
.,TRBV11-3,TRBJ1-1,TRBD1,CASSTIGTGVCMTEAFF,TGTGCCAGCAGCACGATCGGGACAGGCGTCTGTATGACTGAAGCTTTCTTT
.,TRBV19,TRBJ1-2,TRBD1,CASSPQGAQYGYTF,TGTGCCAGTAGTCCACAGGGGGCGCAGTATGGCTACACCTTC
once,TRBV29-1,TRBJ1-1,TRBD1,CSVDHTGGGDTEAFF,TGCAGCGTTGATCATACAGGGGGAGGGGACACTGAAGCTTTCTTT
.,TRBV18,TRBJ2-1,TRBD2,CASSPRASGIYNEQFF,TGTGCCAGCTCACCAAGGGCTAGCGGAATCTACAATGAGCAGTTCTTC
few,TRBV5-4,TRBJ2-7,TRBD1,CASSSSGTASYEQYF,TGTGCCAGCAGCTCATCCGGGACAGCCTCCTACGAGCAGTACTTC
few,TRBV11-3,TRBJ2-3,.,CASSLRGSTDTQYF,TGTGCCAGCAGCTTAAGAGGGAGCACAGATACGCAGTATTTT
.,TRBV11-2,TRBJ2-1,TRBD1,CASSFGRRGYSCSEQFF,TGTGCCAGCAGCTTCGGACGCAGGGGGTACAGTTGTAGTGAGCAGTTCTTC
few,TRBV19,TRBJ2-1,TRBD2,CASSTSGRANEQFF,TGTGCCAGTTCAACGAGCGGGAGGGCCAATGAGCAGTTCTTC
.,TRBV9,TRBJ2-7,.,CASSVAPLYEQYF,TGTGCCAGCAGCGTAGCCCCTCTGTACGAGCAGTACTTC
.,TRBV18,TRBJ1-5,.,CASSPRRENQPQHF,TGTGCCAGCTCACCGCGCAGGGAAAATCAGCCCCAGCATTTT
.,TRBV7-2,TRBJ2-5,.,CASSGQGEKTQYF,TGTGCCAGCAGCGGGCAGGGTGAGAAGACCCAGTACTTC
.,TRBV6-5,TRBJ1-5,TRBD1,CASLPEGQSNQPQHF,TGTGCCAGTTTACCCGAGGGACAGAGCAATCAGCCCCAGCATTTT
.,TRBV19,TRBJ2-5,.,CASSTSALETQYF,TGTGCCAGTAGTACTTCGGCCTTGGAGACCCAGTACTTC
few,TRBV5-1,TRBJ2-2,TRBD2,CASSGLAGNTGELFF,TGCGCCAGCAGTGGACTAGCGGGGAACACCGGGGAGCTGTTTTTT
.,TRBV5-8,TRBJ1-3,.,CASSSQSSGNTIYF,TGTGCCAGCAGCTCCCAGAGCTCTGGAAACACCATATATTTT
.,TRBV24-1,TRBJ1-3,TRBD1,CATTGGTGTMVSPSSIYF,TGTGCCACCACAGGCGGGACAGGGACTATGGTGTCCCCAAGCTCCATATATTTT